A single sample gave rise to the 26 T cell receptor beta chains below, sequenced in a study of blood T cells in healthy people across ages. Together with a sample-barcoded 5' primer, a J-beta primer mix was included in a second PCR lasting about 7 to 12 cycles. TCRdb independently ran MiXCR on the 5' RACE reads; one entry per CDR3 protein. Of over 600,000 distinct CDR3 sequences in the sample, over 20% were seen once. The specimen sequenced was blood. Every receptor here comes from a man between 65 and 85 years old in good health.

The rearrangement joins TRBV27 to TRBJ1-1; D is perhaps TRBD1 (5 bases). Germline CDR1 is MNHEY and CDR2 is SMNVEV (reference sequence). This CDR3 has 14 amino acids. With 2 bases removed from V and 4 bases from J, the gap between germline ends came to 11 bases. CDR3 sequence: CASSLGGGGTEAFF. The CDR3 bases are TGTGCCAGCAGTTTAGGGGGGGGAGGCACTGAAGCTTTCTTT.

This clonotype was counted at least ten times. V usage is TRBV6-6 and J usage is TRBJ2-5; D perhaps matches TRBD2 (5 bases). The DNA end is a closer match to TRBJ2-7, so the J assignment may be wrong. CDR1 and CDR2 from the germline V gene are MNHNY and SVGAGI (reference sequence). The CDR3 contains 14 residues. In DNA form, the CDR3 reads TGTGCCAGCAGTTACTGGACTTCCTCCTACGAGCAGTACTTC. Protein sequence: CASSYWTSSYEQYF.

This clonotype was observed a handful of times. This CDR3 is CSARGDGYYEQYF. The CDR3, as DNA: TGCAGTGCTAGAGGGGACGGGTACTACGAGCAGTACTTC. This chain links TRBV20-1 with TRBJ2-7; TRBD1 or TRBD2 may be the D gene (5 bases each). Germline values: CDR1 DFQATT, CDR2 SNEGSKA (reference sequence). The CDR3 extends over 13 amino acids. Trimming took off 1 base at V and 3 bases at J, with 10 bases between the two ends.

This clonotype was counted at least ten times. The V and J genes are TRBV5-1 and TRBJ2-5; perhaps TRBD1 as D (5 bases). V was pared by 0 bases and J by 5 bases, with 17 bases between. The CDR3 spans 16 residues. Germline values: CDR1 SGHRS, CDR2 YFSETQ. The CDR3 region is CASSLGGSDVLETQYF. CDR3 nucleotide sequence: TGCGCCAGCAGCTTGGGGGGCAGTGATGTTCTTGAGACCCAGTACTTC.

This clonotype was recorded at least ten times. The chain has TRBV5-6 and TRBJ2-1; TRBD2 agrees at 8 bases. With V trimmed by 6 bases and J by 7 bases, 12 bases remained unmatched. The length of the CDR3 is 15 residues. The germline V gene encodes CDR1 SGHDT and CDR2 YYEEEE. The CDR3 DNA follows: TGTGCCAGCACCCTGGACTTCAGCGGGAGTAATGAGCAGTTCTTC. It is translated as CASTLDFSGSNEQFF.

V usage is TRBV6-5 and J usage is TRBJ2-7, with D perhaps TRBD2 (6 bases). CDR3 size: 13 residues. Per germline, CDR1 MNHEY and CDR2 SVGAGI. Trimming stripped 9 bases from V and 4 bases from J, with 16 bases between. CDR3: CASQKAGIYEQYF. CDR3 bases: TGTGCCAGTCAGAAGGCGGGGATATACGAGCAGTACTTC.

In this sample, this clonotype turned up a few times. The CDR3 nucleotides read TGTGCCAGCAGACCCCCTGAAGCTTTCTTT. As protein: CASRPPEAFF. The rearrangement uses TRBV6-5 and TRBJ1-1; D remains unclear. The V end was cut by 6 bases, the J end by 6 bases, with 5 bases between. CDR1 is MNHEY, CDR2 SVGAGI, per germline. The length of the CDR3 is 10 residues.

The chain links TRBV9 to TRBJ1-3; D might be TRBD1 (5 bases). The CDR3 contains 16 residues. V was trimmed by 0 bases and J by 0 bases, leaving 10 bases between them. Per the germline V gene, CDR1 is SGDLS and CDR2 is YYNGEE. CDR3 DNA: TGTGCCAGCAGCGTAGCAGGGTGGAGCTCTGGAAACACCATATATTTT. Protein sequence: CASSVAGWSSGNTIYF.

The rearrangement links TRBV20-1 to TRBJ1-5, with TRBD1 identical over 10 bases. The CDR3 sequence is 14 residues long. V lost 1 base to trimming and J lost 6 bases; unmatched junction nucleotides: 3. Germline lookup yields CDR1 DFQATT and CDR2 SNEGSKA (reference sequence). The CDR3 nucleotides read TGCAGTGCTAGAGTGGGGACAGGGGTTCAGCCCCAGCATTTT. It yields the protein CSARVGTGVQPQHF.

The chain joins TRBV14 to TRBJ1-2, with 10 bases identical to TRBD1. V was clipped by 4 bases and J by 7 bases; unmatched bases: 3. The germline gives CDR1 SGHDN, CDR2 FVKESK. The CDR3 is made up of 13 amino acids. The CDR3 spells CASSRDRGLGYTF. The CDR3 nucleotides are TGTGCCAGCAGCCGAGACAGGGGGCTTGGCTACACCTTC. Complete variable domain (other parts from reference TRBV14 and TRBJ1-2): EAGVTQFPSHSVIEKGQTVTLRCDPISGHDNLYWYRRVMGKEIKFLLHFVKESKQDESGMPNNRFLAERTGGTYSTLKVQPAELEDSGVYFCASSRDRGLGYTFGSGTRLTVV.

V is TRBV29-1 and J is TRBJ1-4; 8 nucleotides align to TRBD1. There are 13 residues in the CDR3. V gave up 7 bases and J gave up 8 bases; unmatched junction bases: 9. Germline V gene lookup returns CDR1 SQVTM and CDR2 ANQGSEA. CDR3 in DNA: TGCAGCGCGGCAGGGGGCGCAGAGGAAAAACTGTTTTTT. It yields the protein CSAAGGAEEKLFF.

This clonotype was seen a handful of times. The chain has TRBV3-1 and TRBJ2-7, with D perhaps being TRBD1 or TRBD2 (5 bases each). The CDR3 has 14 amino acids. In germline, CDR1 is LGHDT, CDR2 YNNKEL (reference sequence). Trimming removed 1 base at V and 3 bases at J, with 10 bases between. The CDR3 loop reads CASSQGDRVYEQYF. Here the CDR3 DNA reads TGTGCCAGCAGCCAAGGGGACCGGGTCTACGAGCAGTACTTC.

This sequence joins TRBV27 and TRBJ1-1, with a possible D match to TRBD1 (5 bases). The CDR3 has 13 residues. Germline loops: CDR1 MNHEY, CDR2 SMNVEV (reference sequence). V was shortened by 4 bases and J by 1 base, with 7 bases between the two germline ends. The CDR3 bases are TGTGCCAGCAGTTCCAGGGCGAACACTGAAGCTTTCTTT. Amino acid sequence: CASSSRANTEAFF.

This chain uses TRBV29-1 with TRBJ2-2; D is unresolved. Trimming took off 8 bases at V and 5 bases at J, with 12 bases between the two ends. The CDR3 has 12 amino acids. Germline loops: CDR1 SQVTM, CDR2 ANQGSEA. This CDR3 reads CSCWLGTGELFF. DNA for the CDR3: TGCAGCTGTTGGTTGGGGACCGGGGAGCTGTTTTTT.

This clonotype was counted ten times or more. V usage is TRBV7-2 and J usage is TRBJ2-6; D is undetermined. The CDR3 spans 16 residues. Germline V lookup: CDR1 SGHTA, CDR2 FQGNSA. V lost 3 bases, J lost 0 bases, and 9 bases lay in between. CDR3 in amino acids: CASSFWASSGANVLTF. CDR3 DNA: TGTGCCAGCAGCTTTTGGGCAAGCTCTGGGGCCAACGTCCTGACTTTC. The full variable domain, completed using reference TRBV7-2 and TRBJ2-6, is GAGVSQSPSNKVTEKGKDVELRCDPISGHTALYWYRQSLGQGLEFLIYFQGNSAPDKSGLPSDRFSAERTGGSVSTLTIQRTQQEDSAVYLCASSFWASSGANVLTFGAGSRLTVL.

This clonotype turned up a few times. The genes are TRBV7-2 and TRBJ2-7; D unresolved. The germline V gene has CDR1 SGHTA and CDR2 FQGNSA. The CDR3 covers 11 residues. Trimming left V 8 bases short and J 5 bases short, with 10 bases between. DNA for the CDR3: TGTGCCAGCTCCGATCTTCACGAGCAGTACTTC. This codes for CASSDLHEQYF.

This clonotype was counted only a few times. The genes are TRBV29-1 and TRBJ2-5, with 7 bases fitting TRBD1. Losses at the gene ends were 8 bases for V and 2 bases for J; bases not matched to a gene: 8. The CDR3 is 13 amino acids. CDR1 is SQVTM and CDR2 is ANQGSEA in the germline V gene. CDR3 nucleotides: TGCAGCTCAAGGGGGCTGAGGCAAGAGACCCAGTACTTC. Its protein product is CSSRGLRQETQYF. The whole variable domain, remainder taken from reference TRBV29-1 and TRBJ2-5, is SAVISQKPSRDICQRGTSLTIQCQVDSQVTMMFWYRQQPGQSLTLIATANQGSEATYESGFVIDKFPISRPNLTFSTLTVSNMSPEDSSIYLCSSRGLRQETQYFGPGTRLLVL.

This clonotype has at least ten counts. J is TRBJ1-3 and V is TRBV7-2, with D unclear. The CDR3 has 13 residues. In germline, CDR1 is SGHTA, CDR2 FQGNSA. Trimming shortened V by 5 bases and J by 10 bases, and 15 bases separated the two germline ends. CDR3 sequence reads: CASSPRVYETIYF. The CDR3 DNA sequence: TGTGCCAGCAGCCCTCGGGTCTACGAAACCATATATTTT.

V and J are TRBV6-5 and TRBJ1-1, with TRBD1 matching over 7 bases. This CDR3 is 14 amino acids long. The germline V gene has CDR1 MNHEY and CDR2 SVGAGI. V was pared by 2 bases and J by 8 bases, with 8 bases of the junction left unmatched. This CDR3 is CASSYPAGGGEAFF. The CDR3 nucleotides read TGTGCCAGCAGTTACCCAGCAGGGGGTGGGGAAGCTTTCTTT.

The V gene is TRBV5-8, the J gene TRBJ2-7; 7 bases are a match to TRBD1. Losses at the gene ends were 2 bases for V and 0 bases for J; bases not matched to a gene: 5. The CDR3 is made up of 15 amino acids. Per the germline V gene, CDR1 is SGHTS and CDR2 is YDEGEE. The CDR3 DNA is TGTGCCAGCAGCTTTCGACAGGGTCTCTCCTACGAGCAGTACTTC. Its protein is CASSFRQGLSYEQYF. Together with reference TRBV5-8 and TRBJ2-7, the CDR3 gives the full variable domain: EAGVTQSPTHLIKTRGQQATLRCSPISGHTSVYWYQQALGLGLQFLLWYDEGEERNRGNFPPRFSGRQFPNYSSELNVNALELEDSALYLCASSFRQGLSYEQYFGPGTRLTVT.

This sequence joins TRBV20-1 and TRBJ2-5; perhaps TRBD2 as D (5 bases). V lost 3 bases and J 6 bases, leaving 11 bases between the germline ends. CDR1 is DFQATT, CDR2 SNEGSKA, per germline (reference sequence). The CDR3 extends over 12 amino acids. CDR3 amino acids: CSASVEGKTQYF. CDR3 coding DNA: TGCAGTGCTAGTGTCGAGGGAAAGACCCAGTACTTC.

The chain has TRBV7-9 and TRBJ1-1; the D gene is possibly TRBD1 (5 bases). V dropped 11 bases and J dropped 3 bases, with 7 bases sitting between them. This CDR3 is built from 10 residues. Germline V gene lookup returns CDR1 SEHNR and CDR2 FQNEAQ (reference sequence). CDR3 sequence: CAGGDTEAFF. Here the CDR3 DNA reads TGTGCCGGGGGGGACACTGAAGCTTTCTTT.

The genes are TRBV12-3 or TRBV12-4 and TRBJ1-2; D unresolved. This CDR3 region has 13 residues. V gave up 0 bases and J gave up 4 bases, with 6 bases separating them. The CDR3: CASSLAKTYGYTF. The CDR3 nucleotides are TGTGCCAGCAGTTTAGCTAAGACCTATGGCTACACCTTC.

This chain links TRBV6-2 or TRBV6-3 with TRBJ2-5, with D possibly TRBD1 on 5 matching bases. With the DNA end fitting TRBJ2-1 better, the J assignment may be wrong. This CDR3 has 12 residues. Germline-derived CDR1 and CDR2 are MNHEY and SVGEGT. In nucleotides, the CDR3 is TGTGCCAGCAGTTACGTAGGGGCTGAGCAGTTCTTC. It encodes CASSYVGAEQFF.

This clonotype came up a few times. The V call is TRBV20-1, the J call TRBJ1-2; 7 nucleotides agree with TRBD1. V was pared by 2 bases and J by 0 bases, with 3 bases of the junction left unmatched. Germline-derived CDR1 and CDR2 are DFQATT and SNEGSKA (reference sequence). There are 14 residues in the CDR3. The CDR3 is CSARPGTANYGYTF. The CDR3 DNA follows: TGCAGTGCTAGACCTGGGACAGCTAACTATGGCTACACCTTC.

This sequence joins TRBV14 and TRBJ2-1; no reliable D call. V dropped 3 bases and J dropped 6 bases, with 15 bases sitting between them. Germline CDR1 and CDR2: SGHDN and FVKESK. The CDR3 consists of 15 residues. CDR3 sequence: CASSHVFTIINEQFF. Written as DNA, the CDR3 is TGTGCCAGCAGCCACGTTTTCACAATAATCAATGAGCAGTTCTTC. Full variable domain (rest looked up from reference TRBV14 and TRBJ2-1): EAGVTQFPSHSVIEKGQTVTLRCDPISGHDNLYWYRRVMGKEIKFLLHFVKESKQDESGMPNNRFLAERTGGTYSTLKVQPAELEDSGVYFCASSHVFTIINEQFFGPGTRLTVL.